The clone carrying this TCR beta chain was picked up a small number of times. What it binds is unknown. 5'RACE with constant-segment primers built TCRalpha and TCRbeta cDNA libraries with UMIs. MiXCR, applied by TCRdb to the 5' RACE reads, yields one record per CDR3 protein. The data contain approximately 210,000 distinct CDR3 sequences, about 27% of them seen just once; the ten biggest clones take up 10% to 12%. This record belongs to a study of T-cell memory formation after mild COVID-19. Study outcomes and limitations: While clones contracting from day 15 to 85 were balanced between CD4 and CD8, later expanders leaned CD4+.

The CDR3 runs to 15 residues. With V trimmed by 8 bases and J by 3 bases, 9 bases remained unmatched. The germline V gene encodes CDR1 MGHRA and CDR2 YSYEKL. The sample comprised PBMCs or a T cell subset sorted from them (not recorded which). The chain couples TRBV4-1 to TRBJ2-2; 7 bases align to TRBD1. This TCR derives from an adult woman who had mild COVID-19 (a few samples of this study predate the infection). Cell type and time point are not known. CDR3: CASEGQGVHTGELFF. The CDR3, as DNA: TGCGCCAGCGAAGGGCAGGGGGTGCACACCGGGGAGCTGTTTTTT.